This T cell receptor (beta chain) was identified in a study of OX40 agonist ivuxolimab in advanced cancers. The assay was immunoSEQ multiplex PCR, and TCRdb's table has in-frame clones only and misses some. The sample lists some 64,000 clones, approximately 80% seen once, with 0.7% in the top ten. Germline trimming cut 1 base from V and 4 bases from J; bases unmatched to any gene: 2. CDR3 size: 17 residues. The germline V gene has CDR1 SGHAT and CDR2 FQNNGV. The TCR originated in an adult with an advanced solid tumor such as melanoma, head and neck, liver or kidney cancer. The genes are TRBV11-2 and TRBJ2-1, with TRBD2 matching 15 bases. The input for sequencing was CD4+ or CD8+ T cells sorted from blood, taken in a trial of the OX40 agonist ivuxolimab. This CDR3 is CASSLGTSGGVYNEQFF. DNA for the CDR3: TGTGCCAGCAGCTTAGGGACTAGCGGGGGGGTATACAATGAGCAGTTCTTC.